What follows is one TCR beta chain and its context. The antigen remains undetermined. This sample was taken from a study of T cell responses to AZD1222 COVID-19 vaccine. Method: immunoSEQ multiplex PCR; TCRdb's copy keeps in-frame clones and lacks some. The sample contains about 120,000 clones, 75% to 90% of which appear only once. General study results and limits: Seropositive at baseline were only a handful of AZD1222 recipients. Targets within unmutated variant regions were reportedly found for nearly half of spike-specific TCRs.

Trimming removed 10 bases at V and 5 bases at J, with 5 bases between. CDR1 is MDHEN and CDR2 is SYDVKM in the germline V gene. The CDR3 length is 9 residues. This material consisted of peripheral blood, taken on day 0 of AZD1222 vaccination. The sequence was collected from an adult in good health. The rearrangement uses TRBV28 and TRBJ1-1; D ambiguous. The CDR3 is CATGTEAFF. The CDR3 nucleotides are TGTGCCACCGGGACTGAAGCTTTCTTT.